This T cell receptor (beta chain) was recovered during a study of molecular identifiers for immune sequencing clone quantification. At least ten counts were recorded for this clonotype. MiXCR, run by TCRdb on the PCR reads, gives a single entry per CDR3 protein. Among 490,000 or so distinct CDR3 sequences listed, about a fifth were seen once. This TCR was recovered from a human donor in good health. Some libraries in this study had Jurkat cell RNA spiked in. Sequencing was carried out using naive CD8+ T cells from blood, with Jurkat cell RNA spiked in. Noted subset: FACS-sorted CD8+CD4-CCR7+CD45RA+ naive T cells.

Here the CDR3 reads CASSPRSGGPTDTQYF. The DNA for the CDR3 is TGTGCCAGCAGCCCTAGGAGCGGGGGCCCCACAGATACGCAGTATTTT. This chain links TRBV9 with TRBJ2-3, with 8 bases matching TRBD2. The trim removed 4 bases at V and 2 bases at J, leaving 9 bases unmatched. The germline V gene encodes CDR1 SGDLS and CDR2 YYNGEE. The CDR3 is 16 residues long.